The table lists the clone carrying this T cell receptor (beta chain) with a few counts. Its specificity is not known. TCRdb re-analysed the 5' RACE reads in MiXCR, keeping a single row per CDR3 protein. This table has approximately 300,000 distinct CDR3 sequences, approximately 8.2% appearing once. J gave up 2 bases and V 4 bases, and 5 bases lay outside the gene matches. Per germline, CDR1 SGHTA and CDR2 FQGNSA. This CDR3 region has 16 residues. These data belong to a study of CD8 T cells in ankylosing spondylitis. General study points: Blood from ankylosing spondylitis patients appeared to carry a characteristic roughly eight-variant TCR beta motif.

The chain recombines TRBV7-2 with TRBJ2-5; 12 bases are shared with TRBD2. Material for sequencing was blood, either unsorted or a sorted T cell fraction (not recorded which). The sequence came from a male donor with ankylosing spondylitis. The CDR3 loop is CASSSSGTSGQETQYF. Written as DNA, the CDR3 is TGTGCCAGCAGCTCGTCCGGGACTAGCGGGCAAGAGACCCAGTACTTC.